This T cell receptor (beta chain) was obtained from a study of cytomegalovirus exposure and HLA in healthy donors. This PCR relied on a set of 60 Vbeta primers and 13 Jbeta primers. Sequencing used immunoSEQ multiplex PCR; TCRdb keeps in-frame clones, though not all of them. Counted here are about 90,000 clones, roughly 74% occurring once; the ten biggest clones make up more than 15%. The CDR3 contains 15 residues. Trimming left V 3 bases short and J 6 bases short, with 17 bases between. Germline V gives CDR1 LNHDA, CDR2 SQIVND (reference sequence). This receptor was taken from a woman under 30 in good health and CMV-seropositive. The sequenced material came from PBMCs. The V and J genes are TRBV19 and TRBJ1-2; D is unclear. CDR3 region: CASSIGSAGGNGYTF. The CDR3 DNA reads TGTGCCAGTAGTATTGGGTCGGCAGGAGGAAATGGCTACACCTTC.